This T cell receptor beta chain was found in a study of technical replicates of blood from several donors. Libraries were prepared by immunoSEQ multiplex PCR; TCRdb keeps only in-frame clonotypes and omits some of them. The repertoire holds roughly 82,000 clones, with over 80% as singletons. This clone was seen more than once but under ten times. Trimming removed 8 bases from V and 2 bases from J, with 13 bases in between. Looked up from germline, CDR1 is WSHSY and CDR2 is SAAADI. CDR3 length: 14 amino acids. The origin of this receptor is a human donor in good health. The V gene is TRBV10-2, the J gene TRBJ1-5; D is ambiguous. The sequencing sample was made of T cells isolated from PBMCs. The CDR3 region is CASQALQRNQPQHF. CDR3 nucleotides: TGCGCCAGCCAGGCGTTACAGCGCAATCAGCCCCAGCATTTT.